The 21 T cell receptor beta chains below come from one sample, sequenced in a study of blood T cells in healthy people across ages. A second roughly 6 to 12 cycle PCR used barcoded and J-beta primers. TCRdb used MiXCR to reprocess the 5' RACE reads, holding one entry per CDR3 protein. This table holds 1 million or so distinct CDR3 sequences, about 23% found once. The data also belong to a second study, concerning T cells of mothers and their children.

Sequencing was performed on blood. The receptors derive from a girl aged 2-10 years in good health.

The rearrangement joins TRBV5-1 to TRBJ2-5; unclear D gene. The J call is uncertain, as TRBJ2-7 better fits the DNA end. The CDR3 is 14 residues long. Germline V gene lookup returns CDR1 SGHRS and CDR2 YFSETQ. CDR3 amino acids: CASSLALRYYEQYF. The DNA for the CDR3 is TGCGCCAGCAGCTTGGCTCTCCGGTATTACGAGCAGTACTTC.

The genes are TRBV29-1 and TRBJ1-2, with D perhaps TRBD1 (6 bases). The CDR3 covers 13 residues. V lost 2 bases to trimming and J lost 5 bases, with 12 bases between them. The germline V gene has CDR1 SQVTM and CDR2 ANQGSEA. The CDR3 DNA is TGCAGCGTTGAAAAGGGGGTGGGGTATGGCTACACCTTC. Translated: CSVEKGVGYGYTF.

The chain is built from TRBV24-1 and TRBJ2-3; a weak D match, TRBD1 (6 bases). Trimming pared 3 bases from V and 1 base from J, leaving 16 bases between. This CDR3 region has 17 residues. In germline, CDR1 is KGHDR, CDR2 SFDVKD. CDR3 loop: CATSDRDNTVGTDTQYF. The CDR3 nucleotides read TGTGCCACCAGTGATCGGGACAACACTGTGGGCACAGATACGCAGTATTTT.

This clonotype was observed a handful of times. The V and J genes are TRBV6-2 or TRBV6-3 and TRBJ1-1; TRBD1 matches at 8 bases. Germline V gene lookup returns CDR1 MNHEY and CDR2 SVGEGT. The CDR3 totals 14 residues. The J segment lost 1 base and the V segment lost 4 bases, leaving 2 bases of the junction unmatched. The CDR3 protein is CASSSDRENTEAFF. As DNA, the CDR3 is TGTGCCAGCAGTTCGGACAGGGAGAACACTGAAGCTTTCTTT.

This chain links TRBV12-5 with TRBJ1-5; possible D gene TRBD1, 6 bases. V was trimmed by 6 bases and J by 1 base, leaving 13 bases between them. CDR3 length: 15 residues. The germline gives CDR1 LGHNT, CDR2 FRNRAP. The CDR3 protein is CASGGGDGSNQPQHF. As DNA, the CDR3 is TGTGCTAGTGGAGGGGGGGATGGCAGCAATCAGCCCCAGCATTTT.

This clonotype was counted only a few times. The genes are TRBV7-2 and TRBJ2-1; no definite D call. This CDR3 is 13 amino acids long. CDR1 and CDR2 from the germline V gene are SGHTA and FQGNSA. The germline V and J ends were trimmed by 5 bases and 2 bases, with 7 bases remaining between them. CDR3 nucleotides: TGTGCCAGCAGCACCCAGCCCTACAATGAGCAGTTCTTC. Protein sequence: CASSTQPYNEQFF.

J is TRBJ2-2 and V is TRBV5-1; 8 bases fit TRBD2. The V gene's germline CDR1 is SGHRS and CDR2 YFSETQ. The ends lost 9 bases at V and 5 bases at J; junction bases unmatched: 6. The CDR3 is 13 amino acids. The CDR3, as DNA: TGCGCCACCGCGGGGGGAGTGACCGGGGAGCTGTTTTTT. Its protein product is CATAGGVTGELFF. The full variable domain, with the rest looked up from reference TRBV5-1 and TRBJ2-2, is KAGVTQTPRYLIKTRGQQVTLSCSPISGHRSVSWYQQTPGQGLQFLFEYFSETQRNKGNFPGRFSGRQFSNSRSEMNVSTLELGDSALYLCATAGGVTGELFFGEGSRLTVL.

V is TRBV7-2 and J is TRBJ2-5, with 7 bases lining up with TRBD1. The DNA matches TRBJ2-7 better at its end, which makes the J call doubtful. This CDR3 contains 14 residues. CDR1 SGHTA and CDR2 FQGNSA come from the germline V gene. CDR3 protein: CASSKGQILYEQYF. CDR3 nucleotide sequence: TGTGCCAGCAGCAAGGGACAGATTCTCTACGAGCAGTACTTC.

This clonotype was recorded only once. The rearrangement joins TRBV29-1 to TRBJ2-7; no reliable D call. V lost 3 bases and J lost 5, with 17 bases in between. The CDR3 length is 14 residues. CDR1 is SQVTM and CDR2 is ANQGSEA in the germline V gene. CDR3 in DNA: TGCAGCGTTGAGAAGGGCGACCGAGTGGACGAGCAGTACTTC. This translates into CSVEKGDRVDEQYF.

This rearrangement joins TRBV11-2 to TRBJ2-7; D might be TRBD2 (6 bases). CDR3 length equals 13 residues. V was cut by 6 bases and J by 5 bases, with 14 bases left in between. Per the germline V gene, CDR1 is SGHAT and CDR2 is FQNNGV. This CDR3 reads CASRLVGGHEQYF. The CDR3 bases are TGTGCCAGCAGGCTAGTGGGAGGCCACGAGCAGTACTTC.

J is TRBJ2-1 and V is TRBV6-2 or TRBV6-3; 10 bases align to TRBD2. The V segment lost 3 bases and the J segment 9 bases; nucleotides outside the gene matches: 5. The germline CDR1 and CDR2 sequences are MNHEY and SVGEGT. The CDR3 is 14 amino acids. In nucleotides, the CDR3 is TGTGCCAGCAGTTATACAGCGGGAGGGTCTGAGCAGTTCTTC. Protein: CASSYTAGGSEQFF.

In its sample, this clonotype was seen a few times. This rearrangement joins TRBV7-9 to TRBJ2-7; 7 nucleotides agree with TRBD2. V gave up 5 bases and J gave up 2 bases; unmatched junction bases: 9. Germline lookup yields CDR1 SEHNR and CDR2 FQNEAQ (reference sequence). CDR3 size: 15 residues. The CDR3 region is CASSPSLGGAYEQYF. CDR3 DNA: TGTGCCAGCAGCCCCTCCTTGGGGGGGGCCTACGAGCAGTACTTC.

This clonotype was found a few times. The chain has TRBV5-1 and TRBJ1-4; 12 bases map to TRBD1. The CDR3 length is 15 residues. Losses at the gene ends were 4 bases for V and 8 bases for J; bases not matched to a gene: 6. Germline V gene data show CDR1 as SGHRS and CDR2 as YFSETQ. The CDR3 region is CASSLKGTGGEKLFF. The CDR3 DNA reads TGCGCCAGCAGCCTCAAAGGGACAGGGGGCGAAAAACTGTTTTTT.

This chain links TRBV6-5 with TRBJ2-7; D not certain. The germline CDR1 and CDR2 sequences are MNHEY and SVGAGI. V lost 0 bases to trimming and J lost 2 bases, with 11 bases between them. There are 15 residues in the CDR3. The CDR3 sequence is CASSYSNSFPYEQYF. For the CDR3, the DNA is TGTGCCAGCAGTTACTCGAATAGTTTTCCCTACGAGCAGTACTTC.

The chain carries TRBV7-8 and TRBJ2-5; 8 bases map to TRBD2. Germline lookup yields CDR1 SGHVS and CDR2 FQNEAQ. The length of the CDR3 is 12 residues. Trimming cost V 6 bases and J 13 bases; bases outside gene matches: 10. The CDR3 spells CASSHGTRELYF. CDR3 in DNA: TGTGCCAGCAGTCACGGGACTAGGGAGCTGTACTTC. Full variable domain (missing parts from reference TRBV7-8 and TRBJ2-5): GAGVSQSPRYKVAKRGQDVALRCDPISGHVSLFWYQQALGQGPEFLTYFQNEAQLDKSGLPSDRFFAERPEGSVSTLKIQRTQQEDSAVYLCASSHGTRELYFGPGTRLLVL.

This clonotype was seen a few times. This rearrangement joins TRBV5-6 to TRBJ2-4; no clear D. CDR1 SGHDT and CDR2 YYEEEE come from the germline V gene. Trimming took off 5 bases at V and 5 bases at J, with 11 bases between the two ends. The CDR3 spans 13 residues. CDR3 sequence reads: CASSLGLQNIQYF. The CDR3 nucleotides are TGTGCCAGCAGTCTGGGTCTTCAAAACATTCAGTACTTC.

This chain connects TRBV4-1 to TRBJ2-3; 16 bases agree with TRBD2. Looked up from germline, CDR1 is MGHRA and CDR2 is YSYEKL. The CDR3 runs 19 residues. The trim removed 5 bases at V and 4 bases at J, leaving 12 bases unmatched. The CDR3 DNA is TGCGCCAGCAGCGCTCCGGGACTAGCGGGGGGGCCGGGGGCAGATACGCAGTATTTT. This translates into CASSAPGLAGGPGADTQYF.

Points on this clonotype: Germline is not matched at one junction end, which may reflect a read error. This CDR3 is CASSYRGRSSHEQYF. CDR3 in DNA: TGTGCCAGCAGTTATCGGGGGAGAAGCTCCCACGAGCAGTACTTC. V and J are TRBV6-2 or TRBV6-3 and TRBJ2-1, with a possible D match to TRBD2 (6 bases). The assigned J gene may be wrong: the sequence end matches TRBJ2-7 better. The germline gives CDR1 MNHEY, CDR2 SVGEGT. The CDR3 contains 15 residues.

The rearrangement joins TRBV28 to TRBJ1-2; D might be TRBD1 (6 bases). V was shortened by 6 bases and J by 10 bases, with 9 bases between the two germline ends. The CDR3 contains 10 residues. CDR1 and CDR2 (germline): MDHEN, SYDVKM. CDR3 sequence reads: CASSSGVYTF. Here the CDR3 DNA reads TGTGCCAGCAGCTCAGGGGTCTACACCTTC.

The rearrangement links TRBV7-8 to TRBJ2-2; 9 bases line up with TRBD1. The CDR3 has 17 amino acids. Germline V gene lookup returns CDR1 SGHVS and CDR2 FQNEAQ. V lost 5 bases, J lost 4 bases, and 11 bases stayed unmatched. The CDR3 DNA reads TGTGCCAGCAGCGGCAACAAGGGACAGGGAACCACCGGGGAGCTGTTTTTT. It encodes CASSGNKGQGTTGELFF.

This clonotype was picked up a small number of times. V is TRBV28 and J is TRBJ2-5, with a tentative D call TRBD2 (6 bases). From germline, CDR1 is MDHEN and CDR2 SYDVKM. V was cut by 3 bases and J by 5 bases, with 16 bases left in between. The CDR3 consists of 15 residues. Here the CDR3 reads CASSLSGTPGETQYF. The DNA of the CDR3 is TGTGCCAGCAGTTTGTCGGGGACTCCGGGGGAGACCCAGTACTTC.